The 7 T cell receptor beta chains below come from one sample, sequenced in a study of response to subunit inactivated influenza vaccine. TCRdb independently ran MiXCR on the RT-PCR reads; one entry per CDR3 protein. The repertoire holds 860,000 or so distinct CDR3 sequences, over 20% seen once, with roughly 10% in the top ten. This sample comprised PBMCs from blood, obtained around 5 days after vaccination. The receptor source for this set is a man in his fifties or sixties who received an inactivated influenza vaccine.

Only a few counts were recorded for this clonotype. The chain combines TRBV4-1 with TRBJ2-3, with D tentatively TRBD2 (5 bases). From germline, CDR1 is MGHRA and CDR2 YSYEKL. The CDR3 has 15 amino acids. Trimming removed 4 bases from V and 5 bases from J, with 16 bases in between. CDR3 nucleotide sequence: TGCGCCAGCAGCCGTGGACGGGCCGGGGAAGATACGCAGTATTTT. Its translation is CASSRGRAGEDTQYF.

J is TRBJ2-2 and V is TRBV5-5; unclear D gene. This CDR3 region has 15 residues. V was clipped by 3 bases and J by 4 bases, with 13 bases between them. Germline V CDR1 and CDR2: SGHKS, YYEKEE (reference sequence). The CDR3 region is CASSSLGSSTGELFF. CDR3 bases: TGTGCCAGCAGCTCCTTGGGTTCATCCACCGGGGAGCTGTTTTTT.

This clonotype appeared a few times. The chain carries TRBV12-5 and TRBJ2-3, with TRBD2 matching 13 bases. The CDR3 contains 17 residues. V shed 1 base and J 8 bases; nucleotides not matched to a gene: 9. CDR1 LGHNT and CDR2 FRNRAP come from the germline V gene. This CDR3 is CASGLAQKTSGGFTQYF. In DNA form, the CDR3 reads TGTGCTAGTGGTTTGGCTCAGAAGACTAGCGGGGGGTTTACGCAGTATTTT. The variable domain in full, with the rest retrieved from reference TRBV12-5 and TRBJ2-3, is DARVTQTPRHKVTEMGQEVTMRCQPILGHNTVFWYRQTMMQGLELLAYFRNRAPLDDSGMPKDRFSAEMPDATLATLKIQPSEPRDSAVYFCASGLAQKTSGGFTQYFGPGTRLTVL.

Many counts were recorded for this clonotype. The chain couples TRBV20-1 to TRBJ2-3; TRBD1 aligns across 8 bases. J lost 3 bases, V lost 0 bases, and 11 bases had no gene match. CDR1 and CDR2 (germline): DFQATT, SNEGSKA (reference sequence). This CDR3 is built from 17 residues. The CDR3 protein is CSARDVERTGLTDTQYF. The DNA for the CDR3 is TGCAGTGCTAGAGACGTCGAGCGGACAGGGCTTACAGATACGCAGTATTTT.

This clonotype has a handful of counts. This chain connects TRBV7-2 to TRBJ2-5; 7 bases line up with TRBD1. The CDR3 is made up of 13 amino acids. The J segment lost 4 bases and the V segment lost 5 bases, leaving 4 bases of the junction unmatched. Germline V CDR1 and CDR2: SGHTA, FQGNSA. The CDR3 nucleotides are TGTGCCAGCAGCGCTCGGACAGGAGAGACCCAGTACTTC. Amino acid sequence: CASSARTGETQYF.

Only a few counts were recorded for this clonotype. The chain uses TRBV15 and TRBJ2-3; 7 positions match TRBD1. This CDR3 has 14 amino acids. CDR1 LNHNV and CDR2 YYDKDF come from the germline V gene (reference sequence). The junction had 6 bases not matched to a gene; V was cut back by 6 bases and J by 3 bases. CDR3 in amino acids: CATRVGQPTDTQYF. As DNA, the CDR3 is TGTGCCACCAGGGTGGGACAGCCGACAGATACGCAGTATTTT.

V usage is TRBV19 and J usage is TRBJ2-2; 16 bases line up with TRBD2. Germline loops: CDR1 LNHDA, CDR2 SQIVND (reference sequence). The CDR3 is 16 residues long. V lost 10 bases and J lost 5; bases outside the gene matches: 7. In DNA form, the CDR3 reads TGTGCCACCGGGACTAGCGGGAGGGCGAGGACCGGGGAGCTGTTTTTT. It specifies CATGTSGRARTGELFF.